These 26 T cell receptor beta chains share one sample of origin, sequenced in a study of vaccination effects on CD4 cells after COVID-19. Generated by immunoSEQ multiplex PCR, the TCRdb table keeps only in-frame clones and is missing some. The data hold more than 60,000 clones, with 70% to 85% observed a single time. Their antigens remain unidentified. Sequencing was preceded by expansion of antigen-specific CD4+ T cells with viral peptide pools in the ViraFEST assay. The authors isolated CD4+ T cells after more than eight days of culture. Two doses of either BNT162b2 or mRNA-1273 were given to each participant. The starting material was CD4+ T cells from PBMCs cultured with HCoV-229E spike peptides, obtained after COVID-19 vaccination. The receptor set was obtained from a human donor who received a COVID-19 vaccine.

The V gene is TRBV5-1, the J gene TRBJ1-1; the D is unclear. Germline CDR1 and CDR2: SGHRS and YFSETQ. The CDR3 contains 14 residues. Trimming removed 0 bases from V and 0 bases from J, with 6 bases in between. The CDR3, as DNA: TGCGCCAGCAGCTTGGACAGAATGAACACTGAAGCTTTCTTT. The encoded protein is CASSLDRMNTEAFF. The full variable domain, rest sourced from reference TRBV5-1 and TRBJ1-1, is KAGVTQTPRYLIKTRGQQVTLSCSPISGHRSVSWYQQTPGQGLQFLFEYFSETQRNKGNFPGRFSGRQFSNSRSEMNVSTLELGDSALYLCASSLDRMNTEAFFGQGTRLTVV.

The V call is TRBV15, the J call TRBJ2-5; TRBD2 aligns across 12 bases. J was trimmed by 2 bases and V by 1 base; bases with no gene match: 2. In germline, CDR1 is LNHNV, CDR2 YYDKDF (reference sequence). This CDR3 contains 16 residues. The CDR3, as DNA: TGTGCCACCAGCAGAGTCGGACTAGCGGGGCAAGAGACCCAGTACTTC. It translates to CATSRVGLAGQETQYF.

The genes are TRBV5-4 and TRBJ1-6; weak D call: TRBD1 (6 bases). Germline V gene data show CDR1 as SGHNT and CDR2 as YYREEE (reference sequence). The CDR3 is 15 residues long. Trimming left V 0 bases short and J 7 bases short, with 11 bases between. Written as DNA, the CDR3 is TGTGCCAGCAGCTTGGATCCGGGGGGCAATTCACCCCTCCACTTT. It specifies CASSLDPGGNSPLHF. The variable domain in full, completed from reference TRBV5-4 and TRBJ1-6, reads ETGVTQSPTHLIKTRGQQVTLRCSSQSGHNTVSWYQQALGQGPQFIFQYYREEENGRGNFPPRFSGLQFPNYSSELNVNALELDDSALYLCASSLDPGGNSPLHFGNGTRLTVT.

This rearrangement joins TRBV3-1 (or the pseudogene TRBV3-2) to TRBJ2-2; possible D gene TRBD2, 6 bases. CDR3 length: 16 residues. Trimming shortened V by 6 bases and J by 8 bases, and 22 bases separated the two germline ends. CDR1 is LGHDT and CDR2 is YNNKEL in the germline V gene (reference sequence). The CDR3 nucleotides read TGTGCCAGCAGGAACCGGGACTCAAGCCGGCGGGGGGAGCTGTTTTTT. Translating gives CASRNRDSSRRGELFF.

The chain has TRBV10-2 and TRBJ2-3; D not resolved. V was pared by 6 bases and J by 1 base, with 8 bases between. The CDR3 covers 13 residues. The germline gives CDR1 WSHSY, CDR2 SAAADI. The CDR3, as DNA: TGCGCCAGCAGGTCTACGGGCACAGATACGCAGTATTTT. Its protein product is CASRSTGTDTQYF.

This clone showed up just a few times. This sequence joins TRBV6-1 and TRBJ2-7; no reliable D call. Germline V gene sequence: CDR1 MNHNS, CDR2 SASEGT. CDR3 length equals 11 residues. V lost 2 bases and J 4 bases, leaving 3 bases between the germline ends. The chain's CDR3 is CASSELYEQYV. CDR3 DNA: TGTGCCAGCAGTGAATTGTACGAGCAGTACGTC.

As DNA, the CDR3 is TGTGCCAGCAGCTTAGCGCTAAGGACACCCCTCCACTTT. This codes for CASSLALRTPLHF. The chain has TRBV7-8 and TRBJ1-6; D unresolved. V was shortened by 0 bases and J by 11 bases, with 8 bases between the two germline ends. This CDR3 contains 13 residues. The germline V gene has CDR1 SGHVS and CDR2 FQNEAQ.

This chain joins TRBV7-9 and TRBJ2-7, with D perhaps being TRBD1 or TRBD2 (5 bases each). The V end was cut by 5 bases, the J end by 4 bases, with 15 bases between. CDR3 length: 14 amino acids. Per the germline V gene, CDR1 is SEHNR and CDR2 is FQNEAQ (reference sequence). The CDR3 DNA reads TGTGCCAGCAGCCCCGGGACGGGCGAATACGAGCAGTACGTC. Its translation is CASSPGTGEYEQYV.

The V and J genes are TRBV4-2 and TRBJ2-1; D not certain. V dropped 1 base and J dropped 2 bases, with 12 bases sitting between them. The CDR3 has 16 amino acids. Germline V gene sequence: CDR1 LGHNA, CDR2 YNFKEQ. The CDR3 loop reads CASSQGSLHPYNEQFF. The CDR3 nucleotides read TGTGCCAGCAGCCAAGGCAGTTTGCACCCCTACAATGAGCAGTTCTTC.

V and J are TRBV6-5 and TRBJ1-5; maybe TRBD1 (6 bases). The CDR3 totals 14 residues. The V gene's germline CDR1 is MNHEY and CDR2 SVGAGI. V shed 7 bases and J shed 9 bases, with 19 bases lying between them. The CDR3 nucleotides are TGTGCCAGCACTCCGGGGAGGGGGGTTGGGCCCCAGCATTTT. It yields the protein CASTPGRGVGPQHF.

This rearrangement joins TRBV15 to TRBJ2-4; 7 bases fit TRBD1. V lost 1 base and J lost 2; bases outside the gene matches: 5. Germline CDR1 LNHNV, CDR2 YYDKDF (reference sequence). CDR3 length: 16 amino acids. CDR3 nucleotide sequence: TGTGCCACCAGCAGAGCGACAGGGTACTCCAAAAACATTCAGTACTTC. It is translated as CATSRATGYSKNIQYF.

V gene TRBV5-1 combines with J gene TRBJ2-1; 7 positions agree with TRBD2. This CDR3 has 15 residues. V lost 1 base, J lost 8 bases, and 9 bases stayed unmatched. Germline V CDR1 and CDR2: SGHRS, YFSETQ. CDR3 residues: CASSLQVRGGDEQFF. The CDR3 DNA sequence: TGCGCCAGCAGCTTGCAGGTACGGGGAGGGGATGAGCAGTTCTTC. Using reference TRBV5-1 and TRBJ2-1 for the parts outside the CDR3, the full variable domain is KAGVTQTPRYLIKTRGQQVTLSCSPISGHRSVSWYQQTPGQGLQFLFEYFSETQRNKGNFPGRFSGRQFSNSRSEMNVSTLELGDSALYLCASSLQVRGGDEQFFGPGTRLTVL.

V usage is TRBV21-1 and J usage is TRBJ2-7. TRBV21-1 is designated a pseudogene. The CDR3 totals 13 residues. The CDR3 nucleotides read TGTGCCAGCAGCAAAGATTTGGGGACCGAGCAGTACGTC. It is translated as CASSKDLGTEQYV.

V usage is TRBV15 and J usage is TRBJ2-5; no definite D call. The germline V and J ends were trimmed by 8 bases and 4 bases, with 20 bases remaining between them. CDR1 and CDR2 (germline): LNHNV, YYDKDF (reference sequence). CDR3 length equals 15 residues. The CDR3 sequence: CATAQPERLGETQYF. The CDR3 DNA is TGTGCCACCGCACAGCCGGAAAGGCTGGGAGAGACCCAGTACTTC.

V and J are TRBV6-5 and TRBJ1-3; a weak D match, TRBD1 (5 bases). V dropped 6 bases and J dropped 8 bases, with 20 bases sitting between them. CDR3 length equals 15 residues. Germline-derived CDR1 and CDR2 are MNHEY and SVGAGI. This CDR3 is CASRPEGTWGDTIYF. In DNA form, the CDR3 reads TGTGCCAGCAGACCGGAAGGGACTTGGGGGGACACCATATATTTT.

V and J are TRBV6-5 and TRBJ1-4; 8 bases match TRBD1. This CDR3 is 14 amino acids long. V lost 5 bases to trimming and J lost 7 bases; unmatched junction nucleotides: 6. Germline V lookup: CDR1 MNHEY, CDR2 SVGAGI. This CDR3 is CASSNQGAGEKLFF. The CDR3 DNA is TGTGCCAGCAGTAACCAGGGGGCTGGTGAAAAACTGTTTTTT.

In this sample, this clone turned up a few times. The CDR3 protein is CASSLRGGPNEQFF. The CDR3 nucleotides are TGTGCCAGCAGCTTGCGGGGGGGCCCCAATGAGCAGTTCTTC. The J gene is TRBJ2-1, the V gene TRBV5-4; 8 nucleotides line up with TRBD2. The CDR3 runs 14 residues. J was trimmed by 6 bases and V by 1 base; bases with no gene match: 3. Germline V CDR1 and CDR2: SGHNT, YYREEE (reference sequence).

The CDR3 protein is CASTPLDGGGFTEAFF. For the CDR3, the DNA is TGCGCCAGCACCCCCCTCGACGGGGGGGGCTTCACTGAAGCTTTCTTT. The chain recombines TRBV4-1 with TRBJ1-1, with a tentative D call TRBD1 (6 bases). The germline V gene has CDR1 MGHRA and CDR2 YSYEKL. CDR3 length: 16 amino acids. V was cut by 7 bases and J by 4 bases, with 22 bases left in between.

The chain uses TRBV6-5 and TRBJ1-1, with D possibly being TRBD1 (5 bases). The CDR3 consists of 15 residues. The germline gives CDR1 MNHEY, CDR2 SVGAGI. V was shortened by 11 bases and J by 0 bases, with 19 bases between the two germline ends. For the CDR3, the DNA is TGTGCCGGAACGATGATGGGACGGATGAACACTGAAGCTTTCTTT. Residues: CAGTMMGRMNTEAFF.

This chain uses TRBV6-5 with TRBJ2-5; the D gene is possibly TRBD1 (5 bases). V shed 0 bases and J shed 7 bases, with 12 bases lying between them. The CDR3 extends over 14 amino acids. Germline CDR1 is MNHEY and CDR2 is SVGAGI. DNA for the CDR3: TGTGCCAGCAGTTACTCGAAGGGGCTTGGGACCCAGTACTTC. Its translation: CASSYSKGLGTQYF.

This clone appeared once. The V gene is TRBV5-1, the J gene TRBJ2-7, with D uncertain. Trimming removed 0 bases from V and 7 bases from J, with 11 bases in between. This CDR3 contains 13 residues. Per the germline V gene, CDR1 is SGHRS and CDR2 is YFSETQ. DNA of the CDR3: TGCGCCAGCAGCTTGGTAGTAGAAGGAGAGCAGTACGTC. It specifies CASSLVVEGEQYV.

This chain uses TRBV2 with TRBJ2-5; 10 bases are a match to TRBD1. V lost 4 bases and J lost 4; bases outside the gene matches: 0. The CDR3 covers 13 residues. The germline gives CDR1 SNHLY, CDR2 FYNNEI. CDR3 amino acids: CASSGTGGETQYF. The CDR3 DNA follows: TGTGCCAGCAGTGGGACAGGGGGAGAGACCCAGTACTTC.

The chain couples TRBV10-1 to TRBJ1-6; D gene uncertain. The germline CDR1 and CDR2 sequences are WNHNN and SYGVQD (reference sequence). CDR3 length equals 15 residues. V was clipped by 2 bases and J by 6 bases, with 11 bases between them. The chain's CDR3 is CASSESRSGNSPLHF. CDR3 coding DNA: TGCGCCAGCAGTGAGAGCCGATCGGGTAATTCACCCCTCCACTTT.

The chain carries TRBV5-4 and TRBJ1-2, with 7 bases fitting TRBD1. This CDR3 comprises 15 residues. Germline V gene data show CDR1 as SGHNT and CDR2 as YYREEE (reference sequence). Unmatched junction bases numbered 10, after V lost 4 bases and J lost 4 bases. The CDR3 nucleotides are TGTGCCAGCAGCGCGGGGCCCGGGACAGCCTATGGCTACACCTTC. The encoded protein is CASSAGPGTAYGYTF.

The V gene is TRBV5-8, the J gene TRBJ2-7; a weak D match, TRBD2 (7 bases). Per the germline V gene, CDR1 is SGHTS and CDR2 is YDEGEE. V was cut by 0 bases and J by 4 bases, with 14 bases left in between. This CDR3 is built from 15 residues. The CDR3 is CASSLAGEGGYEQYV. The CDR3 DNA sequence: TGTGCCAGCAGCTTGGCCGGGGAGGGGGGGTACGAGCAGTACGTC.

This chain links TRBV6-6 with TRBJ2-5, with D possibly matching TRBD1 (6 bases). The CDR3 length is 16 residues. Germline CDR1 MNHNY, CDR2 SVGAGI (reference sequence). Trimming removed 2 bases from V and 0 bases from J, with 13 bases in between. CDR3 DNA sequence: TGTGCCAGCAGTTACACGGGTACAGGGAACCAAGAGACCCAGTACTTC. This codes for CASSYTGTGNQETQYF.